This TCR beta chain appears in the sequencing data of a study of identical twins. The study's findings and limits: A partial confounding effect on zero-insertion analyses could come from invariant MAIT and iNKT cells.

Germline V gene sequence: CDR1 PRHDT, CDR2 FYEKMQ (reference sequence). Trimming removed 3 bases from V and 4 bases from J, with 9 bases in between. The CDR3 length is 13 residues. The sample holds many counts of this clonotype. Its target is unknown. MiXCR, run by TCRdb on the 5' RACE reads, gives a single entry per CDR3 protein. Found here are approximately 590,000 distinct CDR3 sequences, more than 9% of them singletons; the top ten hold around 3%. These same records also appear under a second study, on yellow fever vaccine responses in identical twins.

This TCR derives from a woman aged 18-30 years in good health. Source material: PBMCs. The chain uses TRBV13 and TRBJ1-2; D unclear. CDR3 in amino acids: CASSLRRVYGYTF. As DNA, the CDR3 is TGTGCCAGCAGCTTGAGAAGAGTCTATGGCTACACCTTC.